The 11 T cell receptor beta chains reported below all come from one sample, sequenced in a study of blood T cell repertoires in COVID-19. Sequencing used immunoSEQ multiplex PCR; TCRdb keeps in-frame clones, though not all of them. The sample lists some 110,000 clones; more than 70% were seen once. Input material: peripheral blood. The receptors were gathered from a woman over 75 with COVID-19, enrolled during active disease.

The V call is TRBV28, the J call TRBJ1-1, with a possible D match to TRBD1 (5 bases). Germline CDR1 MDHEN, CDR2 SYDVKM. V was pared by 2 bases and J by 6 bases, with 10 bases between. This CDR3 has 13 residues. Here the CDR3 reads CASSLIARAEAFF. DNA of the CDR3: TGTGCCAGCAGTTTAATCGCCAGGGCTGAAGCTTTCTTT.

This chain uses TRBV27 with TRBJ1-1; tentatively, D is TRBD1 (5 bases). The CDR3 is 18 amino acids. The V end was cut by 2 bases, the J end by 5 bases, with 24 bases between. Germline V lookup: CDR1 MNHEY, CDR2 SMNVEV (reference sequence). Written as DNA, the CDR3 is TGTGCCAGCAGTTTAAAACCCCCCCTCCTGGGGGGGATAACTGAAGCTTTCTTT. Protein product: CASSLKPPLLGGITEAFF.

This clone occurred a few times. This CDR3 reads CASSSRQADTQYF. The CDR3 DNA reads TGTGCCAGCAGCTCGAGACAGGCAGATACGCAGTATTTT. The chain links TRBV11-3 to TRBJ2-3, with a weak D call TRBD1 (6 bases). CDR3 length equals 13 residues. The germline CDR1 and CDR2 sequences are SGHNT and YENEEA. Trimming pared 4 bases from V and 4 bases from J, leaving 9 bases between.

The chain joins TRBV6-2 or TRBV6-3 to TRBJ2-1, with 7 bases aligning to TRBD2. V was clipped by 5 bases and J by 6 bases; unmatched bases: 13. This CDR3 contains 16 residues. Germline CDR1 reads MNHEY; CDR2 reads SVGEGT. CDR3 residues: CASSRPPGGSFNEQFF. As DNA, the CDR3 is TGTGCCAGCAGTCGCCCCCCTGGCGGGAGTTTCAATGAGCAGTTCTTC.

The chain has TRBV29-1 and TRBJ2-7; possibly TRBD2 for D (5 bases). This CDR3 spans 13 amino acids. CDR1 SQVTM and CDR2 ANQGSEA come from the germline V gene. Trimming took off 4 bases at V and 2 bases at J, with 12 bases between the two ends. DNA for the CDR3: TGCAGCGTTGGGTCGGGGATGACCTACGAGCAGTACTTC. Its protein is CSVGSGMTYEQYF.

The V gene is TRBV10-3, the J gene TRBJ2-7, with 9 bases matching TRBD1. Germline-derived CDR1 and CDR2 are ENHRY and SYGVKD. The trim removed 6 bases at V and 1 base at J, leaving 4 bases unmatched. The CDR3 loop spans 14 amino acids. The DNA for the CDR3 is TGTGCCATCAGGACCGGGACAGGGTCCTACGAGCAGTACTTC. Translated, it gives CAIRTGTGSYEQYF.

This chain joins TRBV6-5 and TRBJ1-5; D is unresolved. V was clipped by 6 bases and J by 7 bases, with 13 bases between them. CDR1 and CDR2 (germline): MNHEY, SVGAGI. This CDR3 has 13 amino acids. The CDR3 reads CASRRGSEQPQHF. The CDR3 DNA reads TGTGCCAGCAGACGGGGTTCGGAGCAGCCCCAGCATTTT.

The chain has TRBV19 and TRBJ2-7, with D maybe TRBD1 (6 bases). Germline lookup yields CDR1 LNHDA and CDR2 SQIVND (reference sequence). Trimming took off 3 bases at V and 0 bases at J, with 15 bases between the two ends. The CDR3 sequence is 16 residues long. CDR3 region: CASSMRTVTNSYEQYF. CDR3 coding DNA: TGTGCCAGTAGTATGCGGACAGTAACTAACTCCTACGAGCAGTACTTC.

In this sample, this clone turned up a few times. This rearrangement joins TRBV19 to TRBJ2-1, with a possible D match to TRBD2 (6 bases). The CDR3 is 15 residues long. Germline CDR1 and CDR2: LNHDA and SQIVND (reference sequence). V lost 3 bases, J lost 0 bases, and 9 bases lay in between. CDR3 DNA: TGTGCCAGTAGTATTGACGGGAGCTCCTACAATGAGCAGTTCTTC. Amino acids: CASSIDGSSYNEQFF.

Remarks on this clone: The same CDR3 arises from other DNA sequences in this sample as well. The genes are TRBV28 and TRBJ2-7; D gene uncertain. The CDR3 runs 12 residues. Germline V lookup: CDR1 MDHEN, CDR2 SYDVKM. Trimming removed 7 bases from V and 0 bases from J, with 7 bases in between. Here the CDR3 DNA reads TGTGCCAGCAACGGCGGCTCCTACGAGCAGTACTTC. Translating gives CASNGGSYEQYF.

CDR3 residues: CASSLTRTSVRSYNEQFF. The CDR3 region has the DNA TGTGCCAGCAGCTTAACTCGGACTAGCGTCCGTTCCTACAATGAGCAGTTCTTC. The chain employs TRBV7-6 and TRBJ2-1; 9 nucleotides agree with TRBD2. The junction had 9 bases not matched to a gene; V was cut back by 2 bases and J by 1 base. Germline V gene data show CDR1 as SGHVS and CDR2 as FNYEAQ. The CDR3 is made up of 18 amino acids.